This T cell receptor beta chain was sequenced in a study of T cell changes during pregnancy in multiple sclerosis. The ends were cut back, 4 bases at V and 2 bases at J, with 11 bases in the middle. The CDR3 totals 14 residues. Germline loops: CDR1 SGHRS, CDR2 YFSETQ. TCRdb's copy holds only in-frame clones and misses some; the assay was immunoSEQ multiplex PCR. The table records around 31,000 clones, around nine tenths of them present only once. The chain joins TRBV5-1 to TRBJ2-3; possible D gene TRBD1, 5 bases. The starting material was CD4+ T cells from peripheral blood mononuclear cells, obtained in the first trimester of pregnancy. The receptor was isolated from a female donor with multiple sclerosis, enrolled in a pregnancy study. CDR3 loop: CASSLGQLTDTQYF. The CDR3 region has the DNA TGCGCCAGCAGCCTCGGACAACTCACAGATACGCAGTATTTT.